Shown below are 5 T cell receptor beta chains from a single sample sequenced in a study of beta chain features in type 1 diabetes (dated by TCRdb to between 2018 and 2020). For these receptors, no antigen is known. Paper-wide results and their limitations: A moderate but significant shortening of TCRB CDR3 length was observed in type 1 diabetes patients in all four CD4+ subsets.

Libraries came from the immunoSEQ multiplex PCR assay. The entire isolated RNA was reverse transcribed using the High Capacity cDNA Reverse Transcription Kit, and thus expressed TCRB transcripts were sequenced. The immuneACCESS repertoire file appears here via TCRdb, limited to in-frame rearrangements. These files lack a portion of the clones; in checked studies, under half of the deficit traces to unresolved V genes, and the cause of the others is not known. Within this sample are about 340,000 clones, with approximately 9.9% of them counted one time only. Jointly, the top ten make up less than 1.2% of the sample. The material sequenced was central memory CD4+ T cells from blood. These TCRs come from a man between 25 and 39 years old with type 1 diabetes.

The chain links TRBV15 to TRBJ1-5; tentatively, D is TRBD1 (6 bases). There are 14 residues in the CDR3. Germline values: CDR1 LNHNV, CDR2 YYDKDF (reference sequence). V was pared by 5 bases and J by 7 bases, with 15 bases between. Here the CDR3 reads CATSGYREGQPQHF. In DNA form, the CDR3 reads TGTGCCACCAGCGGCTACAGGGAAGGGCAGCCCCAGCATTTT. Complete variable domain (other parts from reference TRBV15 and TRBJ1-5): DAMVIQNPRYQVTQFGKPVTLSCSQTLNHNVMYWYQQKSSQAPKLLFHYYDKDFNNEADTPDNFQSRRPNTSFCFLDIRSPGLGDTAMYLCATSGYREGQPQHFGDGTRLSIL.

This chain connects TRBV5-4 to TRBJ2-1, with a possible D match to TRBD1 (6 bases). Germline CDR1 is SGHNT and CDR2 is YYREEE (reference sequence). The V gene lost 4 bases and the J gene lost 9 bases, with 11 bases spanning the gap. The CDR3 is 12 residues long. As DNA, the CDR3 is TGTGCCAGCAGCCGACAGGCGCTTGAGCAGTTCTTC. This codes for CASSRQALEQFF.

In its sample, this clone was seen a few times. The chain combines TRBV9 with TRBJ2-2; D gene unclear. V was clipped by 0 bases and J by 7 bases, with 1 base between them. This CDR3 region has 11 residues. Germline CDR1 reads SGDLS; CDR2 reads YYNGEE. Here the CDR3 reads CASSVDGELFF. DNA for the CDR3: TGTGCCAGCAGCGTAGACGGGGAGCTGTTTTTT. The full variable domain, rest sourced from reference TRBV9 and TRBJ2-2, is DSGVTQTPKHLITATGQRVTLRCSPRSGDLSVYWYQQSLDQGLQFLIQYYNGEERAKGNILERFSAQQFPDLHSELNLSSLELGDSALYFCASSVDGELFFGEGSRLTVL.

CDR3: CASSLDVSGKGGYTF. In DNA form, the CDR3 reads TGCGCCAGCAGCTTGGACGTTAGCGGGAAGGGCGGCTACACCTTC. The gene calls are TRBV5-1 and TRBJ1-2; unclear D gene. This CDR3 comprises 15 residues. Germline V lookup: CDR1 SGHRS, CDR2 YFSETQ. Trimming removed 0 bases at V and 8 bases at J, with 17 bases between.

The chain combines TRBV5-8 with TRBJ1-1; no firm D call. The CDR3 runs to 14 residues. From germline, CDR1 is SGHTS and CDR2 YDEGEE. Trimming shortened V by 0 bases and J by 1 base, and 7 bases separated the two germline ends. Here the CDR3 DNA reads TGTGCCAGCAGCTTGGAAAGAGGGAACACTGAAGCTTTCTTT. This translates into CASSLERGNTEAFF.